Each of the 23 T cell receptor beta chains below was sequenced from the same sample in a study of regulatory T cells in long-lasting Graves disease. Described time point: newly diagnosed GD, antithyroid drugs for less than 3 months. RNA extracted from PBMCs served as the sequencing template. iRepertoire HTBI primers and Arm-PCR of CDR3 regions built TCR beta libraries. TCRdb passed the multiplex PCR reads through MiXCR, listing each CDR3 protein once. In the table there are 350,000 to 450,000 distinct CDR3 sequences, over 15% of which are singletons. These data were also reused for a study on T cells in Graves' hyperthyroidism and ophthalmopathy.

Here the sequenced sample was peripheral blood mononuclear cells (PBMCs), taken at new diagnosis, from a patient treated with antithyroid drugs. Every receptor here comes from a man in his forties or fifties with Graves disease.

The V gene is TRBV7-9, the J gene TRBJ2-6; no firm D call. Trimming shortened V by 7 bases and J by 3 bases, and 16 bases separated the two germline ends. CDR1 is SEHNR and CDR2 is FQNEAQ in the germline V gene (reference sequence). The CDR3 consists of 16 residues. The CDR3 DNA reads TGTGCCAGCACCAAGCCCCCGGGCGGTGGGGCCAACGTCCTGACTTTC. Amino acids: CASTKPPGGGANVLTF.

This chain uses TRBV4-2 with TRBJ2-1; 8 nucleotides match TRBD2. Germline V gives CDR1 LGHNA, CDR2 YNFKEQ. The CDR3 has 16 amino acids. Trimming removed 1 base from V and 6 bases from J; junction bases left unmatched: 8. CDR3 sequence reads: CASSQVFAGGINEQFF. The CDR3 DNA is TGTGCCAGCAGCCAAGTATTCGCGGGGGGCATCAATGAGCAGTTCTTC.

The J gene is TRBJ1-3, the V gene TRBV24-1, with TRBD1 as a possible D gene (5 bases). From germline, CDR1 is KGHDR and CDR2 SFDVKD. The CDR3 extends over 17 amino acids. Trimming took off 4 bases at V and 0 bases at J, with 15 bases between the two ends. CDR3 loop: CATSESGTGASGNTIYF. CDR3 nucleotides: TGTGCCACCAGTGAGTCCGGGACGGGTGCCTCTGGAAACACCATATATTTT.

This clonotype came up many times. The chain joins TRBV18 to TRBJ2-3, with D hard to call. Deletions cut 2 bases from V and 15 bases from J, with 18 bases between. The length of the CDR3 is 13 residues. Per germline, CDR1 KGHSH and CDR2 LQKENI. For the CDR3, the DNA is TGTGCCAGCTCACCAAACGGTGGGCCCCCGGGTTATTTT. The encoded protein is CASSPNGGPPGYF.

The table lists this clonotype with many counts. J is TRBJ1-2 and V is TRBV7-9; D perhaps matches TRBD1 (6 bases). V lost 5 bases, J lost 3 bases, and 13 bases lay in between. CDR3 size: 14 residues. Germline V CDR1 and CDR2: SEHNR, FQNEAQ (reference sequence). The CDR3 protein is CASSPDRWDYGYTF. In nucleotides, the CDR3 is TGTGCCAGCAGCCCCGACAGGTGGGACTATGGCTACACCTTC.

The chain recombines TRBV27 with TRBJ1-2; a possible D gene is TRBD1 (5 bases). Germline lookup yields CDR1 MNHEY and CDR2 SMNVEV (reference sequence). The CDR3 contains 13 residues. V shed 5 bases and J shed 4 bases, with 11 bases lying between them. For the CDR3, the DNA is TGTGCCAGCAGTGTGGGGGATGGCTATGGCTACACCTTC. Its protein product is CASSVGDGYGYTF.

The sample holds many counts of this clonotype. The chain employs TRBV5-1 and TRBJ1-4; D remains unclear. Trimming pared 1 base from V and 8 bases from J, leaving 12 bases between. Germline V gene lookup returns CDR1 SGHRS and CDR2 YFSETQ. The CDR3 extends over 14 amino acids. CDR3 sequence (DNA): TGCGCCAGCAGCTTGTGGGGTTCCGGGGAAAAACTGTTTTTT. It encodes CASSLWGSGEKLFF.

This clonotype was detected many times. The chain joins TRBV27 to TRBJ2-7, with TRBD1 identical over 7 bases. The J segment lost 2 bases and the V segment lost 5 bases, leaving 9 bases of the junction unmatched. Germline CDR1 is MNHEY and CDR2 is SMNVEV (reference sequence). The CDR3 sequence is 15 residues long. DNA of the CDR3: TGTGCCAGCAGTGAATCAATCGGGACAGCCTACGAGCAGTACTTC. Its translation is CASSESIGTAYEQYF.

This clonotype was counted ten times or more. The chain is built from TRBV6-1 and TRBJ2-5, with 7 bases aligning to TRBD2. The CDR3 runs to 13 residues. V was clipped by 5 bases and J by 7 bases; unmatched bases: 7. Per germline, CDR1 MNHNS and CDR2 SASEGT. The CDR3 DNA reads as TGTGCCAGCAGTCTCGACGCGGGGGTGACCCAGTACTTC. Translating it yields CASSLDAGVTQYF.

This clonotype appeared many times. The CDR3 nucleotides read TGTGCCAGCGAAGGAATGATGGATACGCAGTATTTT. It is translated as CASEGMMDTQYF. The chain carries TRBV2 and TRBJ2-3; no clear D. The germline gives CDR1 SNHLY, CDR2 FYNNEI. V was pared by 8 bases and J by 6 bases, with 12 bases between. The CDR3 consists of 12 residues.

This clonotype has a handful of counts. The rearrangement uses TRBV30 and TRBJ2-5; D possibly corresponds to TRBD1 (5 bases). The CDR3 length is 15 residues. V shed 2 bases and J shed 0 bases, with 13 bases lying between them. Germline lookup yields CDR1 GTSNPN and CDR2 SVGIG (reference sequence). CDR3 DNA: TGTGCCTGGAGTAGGGGTGCTACGTACCAAGAGACCCAGTACTTC. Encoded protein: CAWSRGATYQETQYF. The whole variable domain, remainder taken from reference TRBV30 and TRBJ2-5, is SQTIHQWPATLVQPVGSPLSLECTVEGTSNPNLYWYRQAAGRGLQLLFYSVGIGQISSEVPQNLSASRPQDRQFILSSKKLLLSDSGFYLCAWSRGATYQETQYFGPGTRLLVL.

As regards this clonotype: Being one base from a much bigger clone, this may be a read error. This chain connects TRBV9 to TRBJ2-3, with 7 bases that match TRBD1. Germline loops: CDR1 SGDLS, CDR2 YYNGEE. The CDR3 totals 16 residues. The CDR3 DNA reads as TGTACCAGCAGCGCTTCCGGGACAGCAAGCACAGATACGCAGTATTTT. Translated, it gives CTSSASGTASTDTQYF.

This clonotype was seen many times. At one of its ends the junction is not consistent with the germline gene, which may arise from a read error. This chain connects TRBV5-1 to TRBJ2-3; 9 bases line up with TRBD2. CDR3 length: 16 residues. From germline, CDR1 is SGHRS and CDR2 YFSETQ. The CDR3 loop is CASSLDLAGRTDTQYF. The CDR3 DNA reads TGTGCCAGCAGCTTAGACCTAGCGGGGCGCACAGATACGCAGTATTTT.

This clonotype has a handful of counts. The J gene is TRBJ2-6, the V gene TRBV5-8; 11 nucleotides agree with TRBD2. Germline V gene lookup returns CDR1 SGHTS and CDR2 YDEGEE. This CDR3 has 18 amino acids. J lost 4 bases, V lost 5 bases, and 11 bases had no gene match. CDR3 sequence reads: CASRKLAGGLSGANVLTF. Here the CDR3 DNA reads TGTGCCAGCAGAAAGCTAGCGGGGGGACTGTCAGGGGCCAACGTCCTGACTTTC.

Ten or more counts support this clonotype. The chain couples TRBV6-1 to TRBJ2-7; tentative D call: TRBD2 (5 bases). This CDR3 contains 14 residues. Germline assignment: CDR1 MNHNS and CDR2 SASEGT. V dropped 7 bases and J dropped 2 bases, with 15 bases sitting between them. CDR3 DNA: TGTGCCAGCATAAGCGGATTGCAAACCTACGAGCAGTACTTC. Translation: CASISGLQTYEQYF.

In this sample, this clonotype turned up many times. In DNA, the CDR3 is TGTGCCAGCAGACTAGCGCCGGAGACCCAGTACTTC. This gives the protein CASRLAPETQYF. This chain links TRBV28 with TRBJ2-5, with 7 bases fitting TRBD2. The germline V gene has CDR1 MDHEN and CDR2 SYDVKM. The length of the CDR3 is 12 residues. V shed 6 bases, J shed 5 bases, and the junction held 3 bases outside the gene matches.

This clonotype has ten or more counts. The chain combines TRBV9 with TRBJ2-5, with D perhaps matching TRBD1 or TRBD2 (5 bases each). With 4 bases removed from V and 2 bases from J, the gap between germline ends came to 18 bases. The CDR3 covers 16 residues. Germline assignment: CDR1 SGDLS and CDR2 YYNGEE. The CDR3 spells CASSPGKGTEQETQYF. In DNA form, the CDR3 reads TGTGCCAGCAGCCCCGGAAAGGGGACGGAACAAGAGACCCAGTACTTC.

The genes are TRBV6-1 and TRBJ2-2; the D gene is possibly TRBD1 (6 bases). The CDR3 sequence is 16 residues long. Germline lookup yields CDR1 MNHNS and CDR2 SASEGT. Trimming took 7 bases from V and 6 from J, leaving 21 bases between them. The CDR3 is CASTDSQGPGAGELFF. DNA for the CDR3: TGTGCCAGCACCGACTCCCAGGGACCAGGGGCCGGGGAGCTGTTTTTT.

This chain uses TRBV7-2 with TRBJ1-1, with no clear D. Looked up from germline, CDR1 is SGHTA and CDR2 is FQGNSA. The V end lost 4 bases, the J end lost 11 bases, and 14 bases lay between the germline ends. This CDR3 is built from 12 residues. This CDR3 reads CASSSPPSRAFF. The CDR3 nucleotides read TGTGCCAGCAGCTCCCCCCCTTCTCGGGCTTTCTTT.

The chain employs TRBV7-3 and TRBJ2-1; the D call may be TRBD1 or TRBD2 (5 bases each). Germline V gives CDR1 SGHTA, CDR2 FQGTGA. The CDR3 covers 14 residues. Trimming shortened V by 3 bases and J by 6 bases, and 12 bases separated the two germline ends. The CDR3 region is CASSFSGTGNEQFF. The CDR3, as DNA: TGTGCCAGCAGCTTCTCAGGGACCGGCAATGAGCAGTTCTTC.

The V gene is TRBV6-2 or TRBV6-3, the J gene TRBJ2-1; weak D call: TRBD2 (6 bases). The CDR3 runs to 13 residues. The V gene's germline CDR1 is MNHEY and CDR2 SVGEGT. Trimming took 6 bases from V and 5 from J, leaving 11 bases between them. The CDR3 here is CASSLLAHNEQFF. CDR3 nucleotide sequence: TGTGCCAGCAGCCTACTAGCCCACAATGAGCAGTTCTTC.

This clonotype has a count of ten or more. CDR3 region: CASSSGGGRSDTQYF. CDR3 DNA: TGCGCCAGCAGCTCCGGGGGGGGGAGGTCAGATACGCAGTATTTT. V and J are TRBV5-1 and TRBJ2-3, with 8 bases matching TRBD2. The length of the CDR3 is 15 residues. With V trimmed by 3 bases and J by 4 bases, 7 bases remained unmatched. Germline CDR1 reads SGHRS; CDR2 reads YFSETQ.

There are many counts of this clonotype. CDR3 bases: TGTGCCAGCTCACCCGGTTGGACAGATACGCAGTATTTT. It yields the protein CASSPGWTDTQYF. The rearrangement links TRBV18 to TRBJ2-3; D unclear. Looked up from germline, CDR1 is KGHSH and CDR2 is LQKENI. V was clipped by 3 bases and J by 3 bases, with 7 bases between them. The CDR3 consists of 13 residues.